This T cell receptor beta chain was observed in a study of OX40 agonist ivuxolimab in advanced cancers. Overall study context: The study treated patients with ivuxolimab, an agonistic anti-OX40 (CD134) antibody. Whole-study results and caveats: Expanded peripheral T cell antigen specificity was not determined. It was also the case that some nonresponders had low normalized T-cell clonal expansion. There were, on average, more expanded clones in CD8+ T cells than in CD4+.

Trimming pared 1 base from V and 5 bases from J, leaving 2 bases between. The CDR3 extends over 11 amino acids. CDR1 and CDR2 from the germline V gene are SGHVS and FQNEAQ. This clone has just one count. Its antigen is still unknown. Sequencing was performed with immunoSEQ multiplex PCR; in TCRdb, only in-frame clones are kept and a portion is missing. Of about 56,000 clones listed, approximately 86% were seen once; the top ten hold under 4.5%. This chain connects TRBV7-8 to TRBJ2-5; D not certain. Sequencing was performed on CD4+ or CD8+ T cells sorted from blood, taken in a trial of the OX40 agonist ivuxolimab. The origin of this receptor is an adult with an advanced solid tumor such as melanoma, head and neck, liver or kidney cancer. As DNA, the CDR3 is TGTGCCAGCAGCTTAGTTGAGACCCAGTACTTC. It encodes CASSLVETQYF.